The clone carrying this TCR beta chain turned up a few times. The target antigen is unknown. The data stem from a study of beta chain features in type 1 diabetes. Study findings and constraints: A moderate, significant TCRB CDR3 shortening appeared in type 1 diabetes across four CD4+ subsets.

The entirety of the isolated RNA underwent reverse transcription, so expressed TCRB transcripts were sequenced. The repertoire was sequenced with immunoSEQ multiplex PCR; TCRdb's copy has only in-frame clones and lacks some. Of around 130,000 clones listed, roughly 10% are singletons. The material sequenced was central memory CD4+ T cells from blood. This TCR was sampled from a man between 25 and 39 years old with type 1 diabetes.

The CDR3 coding sequence is TGTGCCAGTAGTTTGGGCCCGAACAGCCTCTACGAGCAGTACTTC. This encodes CASSLGPNSLYEQYF. This sequence joins TRBV19 and TRBJ2-7; D is unclear. V gave up 5 bases and J gave up 3 bases, with 17 bases separating them. The CDR3 covers 15 residues. Germline V CDR1 and CDR2: LNHDA, SQIVND (reference sequence).